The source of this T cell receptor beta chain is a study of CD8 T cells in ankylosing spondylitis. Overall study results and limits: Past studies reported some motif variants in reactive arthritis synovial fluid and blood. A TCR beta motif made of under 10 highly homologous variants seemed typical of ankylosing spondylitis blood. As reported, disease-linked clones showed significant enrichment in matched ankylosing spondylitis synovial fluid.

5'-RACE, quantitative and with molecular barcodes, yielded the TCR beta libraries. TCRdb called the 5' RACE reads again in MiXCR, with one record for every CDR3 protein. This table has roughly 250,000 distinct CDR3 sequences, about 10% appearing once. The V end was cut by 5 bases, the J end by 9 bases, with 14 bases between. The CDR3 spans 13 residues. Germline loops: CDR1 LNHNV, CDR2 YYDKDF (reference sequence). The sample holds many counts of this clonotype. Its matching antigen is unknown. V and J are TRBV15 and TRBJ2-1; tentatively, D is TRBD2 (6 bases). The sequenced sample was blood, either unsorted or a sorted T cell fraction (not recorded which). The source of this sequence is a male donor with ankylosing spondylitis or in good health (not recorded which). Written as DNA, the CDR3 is TGTGCCACCAGCCAACCGGGGGTGCGTGAGCAGTTCTTC. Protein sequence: CATSQPGVREQFF.